One sample yielded the 20 T cell receptor beta chains listed below, sequenced in a study of patients and donors after allogeneic stem cell transplantation. TCRdb ran MiXCR on the RT-PCR reads and lists one entry per CDR3 protein. In the table there are about 200,000 distinct CDR3 sequences, around 40% of which are singletons. Specimen: blood, either unsorted or a sorted T cell fraction (not recorded which). These TCRs come from a human donor who was either an allogeneic HSCT recipient or a stem cell or donor lymphocyte infusion donor (not recorded which). It is not recorded whose cells these are; they may come from a transplant donor.

The chain carries TRBV21-1 and TRBJ1-5; the DNA was not compared with TRBD1, the D call given in the table. TRBV21-1 is deemed a pseudogene. The CDR3 totals 17 residues. The CDR3: CASSKVTTAESNQPQHF. The CDR3 DNA follows: TGTGCCAGCAGCAAAGTAACGACAGCCGAAAGCAATCAGCCCCAGCATTTT.

The chain recombines TRBV12-3 or TRBV12-4 with TRBJ2-1, with 11 bases that match TRBD2. The CDR3 totals 17 residues. V was clipped by 5 bases and J by 4 bases; unmatched bases: 10. The CDR3 DNA follows: TGTGCCAGCAGTACCGCTTTGACTAGCGGGGATTACAATGAGCAGTTCTTC. The encoded protein is CASSTALTSGDYNEQFF.

This sequence joins TRBV12-3 or TRBV12-4 and TRBJ1-2; D ambiguous. CDR3 size: 14 residues. Trimming took 4 bases from V and 0 from J, leaving 9 bases between them. The CDR3 sequence: CASSSGRANYGYTF. DNA for the CDR3: TGTGCCAGCAGTTCCGGACGGGCTAACTATGGCTACACCTTC.

This chain uses TRBV13 with TRBJ2-1; D unresolved. The V end lost 4 bases, the J end lost 4 bases, and 5 bases lay between the germline ends. The CDR3 has 12 residues. Germline loops: CDR1 PRHDT, CDR2 FYEKMQ (reference sequence). The CDR3 here is CASSSVYNEQFF. For the CDR3, the DNA is TGTGCCAGCAGCTCAGTGTACAATGAGCAGTTCTTC.

This clonotype appeared a few times. The rearrangement links TRBV7-9 to TRBJ1-2, with 8 bases that match TRBD1. This CDR3 region has 15 residues. Germline values: CDR1 SEHNR, CDR2 FQNEAQ (reference sequence). The junction had 8 bases not matched to a gene; V was cut back by 1 base and J by 7 bases. CDR3 loop: CASSLGSGGWSGYTF. As DNA, the CDR3 is TGTGCCAGCAGCTTAGGGTCAGGGGGCTGGAGTGGCTACACCTTC.

The rearrangement links TRBV4-1 to TRBJ2-3, with no clear D. Germline V gene data show CDR1 as MGHRA and CDR2 as YSYEKL. The CDR3 consists of 19 residues. Trimming cost V 0 bases and J 5 bases, with 24 bases left between them. CDR3 in DNA: TGCGCCAGCAGCCAAGAAGGATCTCTTTCCGAGAACTGGCGAGATACGCAGTATTTT. Residues: CASSQEGSLSENWRDTQYF.

The V gene is TRBV23-1, the J gene TRBJ2-3; 9 positions match TRBD1. TRBV23-1 is known as an ORF, though its function is uncertain. Trimming at V came to 4 bases and at J to 2 bases, leaving 4 bases not matched to a gene. There are 15 residues in the CDR3. The CDR3 region is CASSLGQGVTDTQYF. CDR3 coding DNA: TGCGCCAGCAGTCTGGGACAGGGAGTCACAGATACGCAGTATTTT.

The J gene is TRBJ2-5, the V gene TRBV5-5, with TRBD2 matching 7 bases. The CDR3 length is 15 residues. With V trimmed by 1 base and J by 6 bases, 9 bases remained unmatched. CDR1 is SGHKS and CDR2 is YYEKEE in the germline V gene (reference sequence). CDR3 nucleotides: TGTGCCAGCAGCTTGAGTTGGGCGGGGGAAAAGACCCAGTACTTC. This codes for CASSLSWAGEKTQYF.

The chain links TRBV4-3 to TRBJ2-2; the D gene is possibly TRBD1 (5 bases). V dropped 0 bases and J dropped 7 bases, with 9 bases sitting between them. This CDR3 comprises 14 residues. The germline CDR1 and CDR2 sequences are LGHNA and YSLEER. CDR3 in amino acids: CASSQEAGIGELFF. The CDR3 DNA reads TGCGCCAGCAGCCAAGAGGCAGGGATCGGGGAGCTGTTTTTT.

The chain is built from TRBV5-1 and TRBJ2-4, with D perhaps TRBD2 (5 bases). V was shortened by 1 base and J by 2 bases, with 10 bases between the two germline ends. Germline CDR1 and CDR2: SGHRS and YFSETQ. This CDR3 is built from 15 residues. Here the CDR3 DNA reads TGCGCCAGCAGCTTGTCGGGGAGTACCAAAAACATTCAGTACTTC. Its translation is CASSLSGSTKNIQYF.

This chain joins TRBV20-1 and TRBJ2-1, with TRBD1 matching 7 bases. V dropped 3 bases and J dropped 7; count of bases not matched to a gene: 9. The length of the CDR3 is 14 residues. CDR1 and CDR2 from the germline V gene are DFQATT and SNEGSKA (reference sequence). Here the CDR3 DNA reads TGCAGTGCTAGCTCGGCAGGGGGTCGGAATGAGCAGTTCTTC. This translates into CSASSAGGRNEQFF.

This chain uses TRBV9 with TRBJ1-1, with D uncertain. Trimming took off 4 bases at V and 5 bases at J, with 12 bases between the two ends. This CDR3 has 13 amino acids. Germline CDR1 reads SGDLS; CDR2 reads YYNGEE. The CDR3 DNA follows: TGTGCCAGCAGCCCGACGGAGAGGACTGAAGCTTTCTTT. Translated, it gives CASSPTERTEAFF.

This clonotype showed up just a few times. This chain joins TRBV5-1 and TRBJ2-3; no reliable D call. Germline values: CDR1 SGHRS, CDR2 YFSETQ. The CDR3 has 13 residues. V lost 0 bases, J lost 0 bases, and 2 bases lay in between. This CDR3 is CASSLASTDTQYF. CDR3 DNA: TGCGCCAGCAGCTTGGCTAGCACAGATACGCAGTATTTT. The whole variable domain, remainder taken from reference TRBV5-1 and TRBJ2-3, is KAGVTQTPRYLIKTRGQQVTLSCSPISGHRSVSWYQQTPGQGLQFLFEYFSETQRNKGNFPGRFSGRQFSNSRSEMNVSTLELGDSALYLCASSLASTDTQYFGPGTRLTVL.

This clonotype was seen a single time. This chain uses TRBV11-2 with TRBJ2-5; D is tentatively TRBD1 or TRBD2 (5 bases each). There are 12 residues in the CDR3. V dropped 8 bases and J dropped 2 bases, with 9 bases sitting between them. CDR1 is SGHAT, CDR2 FQNNGV, per germline. The CDR3 reads CASQRGQETQYF. CDR3 DNA sequence: TGTGCCAGCCAGAGGGGACAAGAGACCCAGTACTTC.

The chain carries TRBV6-6 and TRBJ2-1, with 8 bases fitting TRBD1. J gave up 2 bases and V 6 bases, and 6 bases lay outside the gene matches. This CDR3 has 15 amino acids. CDR1 and CDR2 from the germline V gene are MNHNY and SVGAGI (reference sequence). The CDR3 region is CASSHVQGAYNEQFF. The CDR3 coding sequence is TGTGCCAGCAGCCACGTACAGGGGGCCTACAATGAGCAGTTCTTC.

The chain links TRBV7-2 to TRBJ2-6, with D possibly being TRBD1 or TRBD2 (5 bases each). This CDR3 has 18 residues. The germline CDR1 and CDR2 sequences are SGHTA and FQGNSA. V shed 3 bases and J shed 1 base, with 16 bases lying between them. As DNA, the CDR3 is TGTGCCAGCAGCTTCTACTCGGGACGTCTTTCTGGGGCCAACGTCCTGACTTTC. It specifies CASSFYSGRLSGANVLTF.

The chain employs TRBV12-3 or TRBV12-4 and TRBJ1-5; 7 bases line up with TRBD1. The CDR3 is 16 amino acids. The V segment lost 5 bases and the J segment 3 bases; nucleotides outside the gene matches: 10. For the CDR3, the DNA is TGTGCCAGCAGTCCAACAGGGGCGGCCTCCAATCAGCCCCAGCATTTT. This encodes CASSPTGAASNQPQHF.

The rearrangement joins TRBV12-3 or TRBV12-4 to TRBJ1-4; D not certain. The germline V and J ends were trimmed by 6 bases and 5 bases, with 16 bases remaining between them. The length of the CDR3 is 15 residues. Here the CDR3 DNA reads TGTGCCAGCAGAGCCCTCGAGGGCTGGAATGAAAAACTGTTTTTT. As protein: CASRALEGWNEKLFF.

V and J are TRBV12-3 or TRBV12-4 and TRBJ2-4; 9 nucleotides agree with TRBD1. Trimming took 4 bases from V and 9 from J; bases not matched to a gene: 10. The CDR3 loop spans 15 amino acids. The CDR3 protein is CASSSPGTGLPIQYF. CDR3 bases: TGTGCCAGCAGTTCTCCGGGGACAGGGTTGCCCATTCAGTACTTC.

This clonotype was picked up one time. V is TRBV5-1 and J is TRBJ2-5; D tentatively reads TRBD1 or TRBD2 (6 bases each). The germline V and J ends were trimmed by 4 bases and 2 bases, with 15 bases remaining between them. The germline CDR1 and CDR2 sequences are SGHRS and YFSETQ. The CDR3 is made up of 15 amino acids. DNA of the CDR3: TGCGCCAGCAGCCTCCCGGGGGCTGGACAAGAGACCCAGTACTTC. Amino acids: CASSLPGAGQETQYF.